Listed below are T cell receptor beta chains from one sample, sequenced in a study of Ad26.COV2.S vaccination and SARS-CoV-2 variants. Assay: immunoSEQ multiplex PCR; the TCRdb copy retains only in-frame clones and omits some. The data show more than 300,000 clones, about 82% seen once. This sample comprised peripheral blood, obtained in a trial of Ad26.COV2.S vaccine versus placebo. Receptors were obtained from a person aged 18-60 years who received the Ad26.COV2.S COVID-19 vaccine or a placebo. The conserved cysteine and the conserved F or W are not part of the CDR3 here. The D gene is left open where the match is weak. The size of a clone is reported for some rows only, either as once, few or many, or as a class for expanded clones.

>.|TRBJ1-2|.|TRBV6-5
ASSYETGHGYT
>.|TRBJ2-1|.|TRBV12-3/TRBV12-4
AVRDQLRGEQF
>.|TRBJ2-7|TRBD1|TRBV28
ASGRPTGRYEQY
>.|TRBJ1-2|.|TRBV7-9
ASSEGRAGFNYGYT
>.|TRBJ2-1|.|TRBV5-1
ASSLALGVNNEQF
>.|TRBJ1-1|TRBD1|TRBV30
ALARDRVTEAF
>once|TRBJ1-5|.|TRBV24-1
ATALGVGQPQH
>once|TRBJ2-7|TRBD2|TRBV24-1
ATSDPRDGGGYEQY
>.|TRBJ1-6|TRBD1|TRBV6-5
ASRAPTGVNSPLH
>.|TRBJ2-1|.|TRBV6-6
ASSPRRDPSSYNEQF